What follows are 14 T cell receptor beta chains derived from one specimen sequenced in a study of control samples from healthy donors and cancer patients. Sequenced by immunoSEQ multiplex PCR; TCRdb stores in-frame clones only, minus some. Among approximately 80,000 clones listed, nearly 90% were seen once. Sequenced input: blood. These receptors originate from a woman aged 45-65 years in good health.

This rearrangement joins TRBV19 to TRBJ1-4; D ambiguous. The CDR3 totals 16 residues. V shed 5 bases and J shed 4 bases, with 17 bases lying between them. Looked up from germline, CDR1 is LNHDA and CDR2 is SQIVND (reference sequence). The CDR3 protein is CASSLDGEANNEKLFF. In nucleotides, the CDR3 is TGTGCCAGTAGTCTCGACGGTGAGGCGAATAATGAAAAACTGTTTTTT.

The J gene is TRBJ1-2, the V gene TRBV9; D unresolved. The germline gives CDR1 SGDLS, CDR2 YYNGEE. Trimming removed 4 bases from V and 6 bases from J, with 10 bases in between. The CDR3 contains 12 residues. CDR3 nucleotide sequence: TGTGCCAGCAGCTACTCAGCCCATGGCTACACCTTC. Amino acids: CASSYSAHGYTF.

The rearrangement joins TRBV2 to TRBJ2-7; D unresolved. The V end was cut by 7 bases, the J end by 0 bases, with 10 bases between. CDR1 and CDR2 from the germline V gene are SNHLY and FYNNEI. CDR3 length: 13 amino acids. Here the CDR3 DNA reads TGTGCCAGCATGCCCCCAACCTCCTACGAGCAGTACTTC. It encodes CASMPPTSYEQYF.

The chain carries TRBV6-5 and TRBJ2-2, with TRBD2 identical over 7 bases. There are 14 residues in the CDR3. The ends lost 6 bases at V and 4 bases at J; junction bases unmatched: 5. Germline CDR1 reads MNHEY; CDR2 reads SVGAGI. CDR3 nucleotide sequence: TGTGCCAGCAGCGAGCGGGACCGCACCGGGGAGCTGTTTTTT. It yields the protein CASSERDRTGELFF.

This clone has at least ten counts. The chain joins TRBV7-8 to TRBJ2-7, with D possibly matching TRBD1 (6 bases). Trimming cost V 5 bases and J 0 bases, with 20 bases left between them. Per the germline V gene, CDR1 is SGHVS and CDR2 is FQNEAQ. The CDR3 totals 17 residues. CDR3 sequence reads: CASSPRTAKNPSYEQYF. CDR3 sequence (DNA): TGTGCCAGCAGCCCGCGGACAGCTAAAAATCCCTCCTACGAGCAGTACTTC.

The V call is TRBV6-5, the J call TRBJ2-7; the match to TRBD1 covers 9 bases. V trimming: 2 bases; J trimming: 6 bases; junction bases outside the gene matches: 8. The germline V gene has CDR1 MNHEY and CDR2 SVGAGI. The CDR3 contains 15 residues. This CDR3 reads CASSYRDRASGEQYF. Here the CDR3 DNA reads TGTGCCAGCAGTTACCGGGACAGGGCCAGCGGCGAGCAGTACTTC.

This rearrangement joins TRBV19 to TRBJ2-7; D might be TRBD1 or TRBD2, each matching 5 bases. Trimming pared 7 bases from V and 0 bases from J, leaving 10 bases between. Germline V gene sequence: CDR1 LNHDA, CDR2 SQIVND (reference sequence). CDR3 length equals 13 residues. The CDR3 reads CASKAGSSYEQYF. Written as DNA, the CDR3 is TGTGCCAGTAAGGCAGGGAGCTCCTACGAGCAGTACTTC.

This clone showed up just a few times. The chain recombines TRBV14 with TRBJ1-1, with a tentative D call TRBD1 (5 bases). The CDR3 contains 16 residues. V was pared by 0 bases and J by 5 bases, with 16 bases between. The germline V gene encodes CDR1 SGHDN and CDR2 FVKESK. CDR3 protein: CASSQDNFSWGTEAFF. The CDR3 DNA reads TGTGCCAGCAGCCAAGACAATTTTTCGTGGGGGACTGAAGCTTTCTTT.

This sequence joins TRBV6-1 and TRBJ1-1; 7 bases fit TRBD1. V was pared by 3 bases and J by 5 bases, with 6 bases of the junction left unmatched. Germline-derived CDR1 and CDR2 are MNHNS and SASEGT. CDR3 length: 14 residues. CDR3 DNA sequence: TGTGCCAGCAGTGACCCCAGGGGGAGTACTGAAGCTTTCTTT. It encodes CASSDPRGSTEAFF.

The chain uses TRBV5-1 and TRBJ2-3; D possibly corresponds to TRBD2 (6 bases). The CDR3 sequence is 15 residues long. Germline assignment: CDR1 SGHRS and CDR2 YFSETQ. The V gene lost 5 bases and the J gene lost 2 bases, with 15 bases spanning the gap. CDR3 coding DNA: TGCGCCAGCAGTTTAGTAGCGGAATACACAGATACGCAGTATTTT. Its protein product is CASSLVAEYTDTQYF.

The chain carries TRBV12-3 or TRBV12-4 and TRBJ1-2, with D maybe TRBD1 (6 bases). Trimming stripped 8 bases from V and 3 bases from J, with 13 bases between. The CDR3 covers 13 residues. CDR3 in amino acids: CASSKRTDYGYTF. The CDR3 DNA reads TGTGCCAGCTCAAAACGGACAGACTATGGCTACACCTTC.

The chain carries TRBV11-3 and TRBJ2-1; 8 nucleotides line up with TRBD2. CDR3 size: 14 residues. The germline V gene has CDR1 SGHNT and CDR2 YENEEA. Unmatched junction bases numbered 7, after V lost 3 bases and J lost 9 bases. The chain's CDR3 is CASSFGSGEAEQFF. For the CDR3, the DNA is TGTGCCAGCAGCTTCGGTAGCGGGGAGGCTGAGCAGTTCTTC. Using reference TRBV11-3 and TRBJ2-1 for the parts outside the CDR3, the full variable domain is EAGVVQSPRYKIIEKKQPVAFWCNPISGHNTLYWYLQNLGQGPELLIRYENEEAVDDSQLPKDRFSAERLKGVDSTLKIQPAELGDSAVYLCASSFGSGEAEQFFGPGTRLTVL.

This rearrangement joins TRBV19 to TRBJ1-3, with a weak D call TRBD1 (6 bases). CDR1 and CDR2 from the germline V gene are LNHDA and SQIVND (reference sequence). The V and J ends lost 6 bases and 0 bases respectively, with 18 bases between them. The CDR3 extends over 17 amino acids. The CDR3 DNA sequence: TGTGCCAGTAGGGACCGAGGGGGAACGGTCTCTGGAAACACCATATATTTT. Protein product: CASRDRGGTVSGNTIYF.

The chain links TRBV5-1 to TRBJ2-1, with D unresolved. This CDR3 has 13 residues. From germline, CDR1 is SGHRS and CDR2 YFSETQ. Trimming took 0 bases from V and 6 from J, leaving 7 bases between them. In DNA, the CDR3 is TGCGCCAGCAGCTTGGCCCCCGCCAATGAGCAGTTCTTC. Amino acid sequence: CASSLAPANEQFF.